Shown below are 26 T cell receptor beta chains from a single sample sequenced in a study of T cell responses to AZD1222 COVID-19 vaccine. Only in-frame clones appear in the TCRdb table, and some are missing; sequencing was by immunoSEQ multiplex PCR. In the table there are 95,000 to 100,000 clones, roughly 86% of which are singletons. Specimen: peripheral blood, collected on day 0 of AZD1222 vaccination. These receptors were obtained from an adult in good health.

The J gene is TRBJ2-5, the V gene TRBV24-1; D is perhaps TRBD2 (7 bases). V lost 0 bases, J lost 5 bases, and 12 bases lay in between. Germline lookup yields CDR1 KGHDR and CDR2 SFDVKD. The CDR3 covers 15 residues. In DNA form, the CDR3 reads TGTGCCACCAGTGATTTGGGACTAGGGGGGGAGACCCAGTACTTC. Its protein is CATSDLGLGGETQYF.

This clone occurred a few times. This sequence joins TRBV11-2 and TRBJ1-1, with TRBD1 as a possible D gene (5 bases). CDR3 size: 16 residues. V gave up 4 bases and J gave up 0 bases, with 15 bases separating them. The germline V gene encodes CDR1 SGHAT and CDR2 FQNNGV. The CDR3 nucleotides are TGTGCCAGCAGCTACGACCGACAGAAGATGAACACTGAAGCTTTCTTT. Amino acid sequence: CASSYDRQKMNTEAFF.

This clone showed up just a few times. The chain combines TRBV7-9 with TRBJ1-4; 7 bases map to TRBD1. The CDR3 loop spans 16 amino acids. With 4 bases clipped from V and 8 bases from J, the junction kept 13 bases outside the gene matches. In germline, CDR1 is SEHNR, CDR2 FQNEAQ (reference sequence). Here the CDR3 DNA reads TGTGCCAGCAGCTCAGGACAGGTCTCAGGGAGGGAAAAACTGTTTTTT. It encodes CASSSGQVSGREKLFF.

The V call is TRBV30, the J call TRBJ2-1; no definite D call. V was trimmed by 1 base and J by 0 bases, leaving 7 bases between them. This CDR3 is built from 14 residues. CDR1 is GTSNPN, CDR2 SVGIG, per germline (reference sequence). The CDR3 sequence: CAWSGVSSYNEQFF. In DNA form, the CDR3 reads TGTGCCTGGAGTGGCGTCAGCTCCTACAATGAGCAGTTCTTC.

This clone was observed a few times. The rearrangement joins TRBV4-2 to TRBJ2-5; TRBD2 is a possible D gene (5 bases). CDR1 LGHNA and CDR2 YNFKEQ come from the germline V gene. Between the trimmed V and J ends, which lost 0 bases and 6 bases, there was a span of 17 bases. The CDR3 spans 16 residues. The CDR3 reads CASSQDPTQREKTQYF. In DNA, the CDR3 is TGTGCCAGCAGCCAAGATCCAACCCAGAGGGAGAAGACCCAGTACTTC.

The chain carries TRBV10-3 and TRBJ1-6, with D unclear. V shed 2 bases and J shed 4 bases, with 6 bases lying between them. The CDR3 loop spans 14 amino acids. CDR1 ENHRY and CDR2 SYGVKD come from the germline V gene. Written as DNA, the CDR3 is TGTGCCATCAGTGAGAGTTTTTATAATTCACCCCTCCACTTT. Its protein is CAISESFYNSPLHF.

The V gene is TRBV5-5, the J gene TRBJ1-4, with D uncertain. Germline V gene lookup returns CDR1 SGHKS and CDR2 YYEKEE (reference sequence). CDR3 length: 15 amino acids. V shed 1 base and J shed 4 bases, with 11 bases lying between them. The CDR3 loop is CASSLRQAVNEKLFF. CDR3 coding DNA: TGTGCCAGCAGCTTGCGTCAGGCCGTTAATGAAAAACTGTTTTTT.

V and J are TRBV7-9 and TRBJ2-1, with D perhaps TRBD1 (7 bases). This CDR3 spans 19 amino acids. V gave up 4 bases and J gave up 2 bases, with 24 bases separating them. Germline CDR1 SEHNR, CDR2 FQNEAQ (reference sequence). CDR3: CASSSHRGLNRGTYNEQFF. As DNA, the CDR3 is TGTGCCAGCAGCTCACACCGGGGACTGAACAGGGGTACCTACAATGAGCAGTTCTTC.

V usage is TRBV15 and J usage is TRBJ2-2; tentatively, D is TRBD2 (6 bases). There are 14 residues in the CDR3. The ends were cut back, 8 bases at V and 0 bases at J, with 10 bases in the middle. Per the germline V gene, CDR1 is LNHNV and CDR2 is YYDKDF (reference sequence). The DNA of the CDR3 is TGTGCCACCGGCGGGGAGACGAACACCGGGGAGCTGTTTTTT. It yields the protein CATGGETNTGELFF.

This clone was observed a single time. The chain links TRBV19 to TRBJ1-2, with D perhaps TRBD1 (5 bases). The CDR3 sequence is 17 residues long. V was clipped by 0 bases and J by 7 bases, with 21 bases between them. CDR1 and CDR2 from the germline V gene are LNHDA and SQIVND (reference sequence). The CDR3 nucleotides are TGTGCCAGTAGTATAGACCAAACGGGACGGCGAGCCTTTGGCTACACCTTC. This translates into CASSIDQTGRRAFGYTF. Based on the CDR3 plus reference TRBV19 and TRBJ1-2, the full variable domain is DGGITQSPKYLFRKEGQNVTLSCEQNLNHDAMYWYRQDPGQGLRLIYYSQIVNDFQKGDIAEGYSVSREKKESFPLTVTSAQKNPTAFYLCASSIDQTGRRAFGYTFGSGTRLTVV.

In the case of this clone: The same CDR3 is also encoded by other DNA sequences in this sample. V and J are TRBV7-2 and TRBJ2-7; D is ambiguous. V shed 3 bases and J shed 3 bases, with 6 bases lying between them. The CDR3 covers 12 residues. Germline V gene data show CDR1 as SGHTA and CDR2 as FQGNSA. Here the CDR3 DNA reads TGTGCCAGCAGCTTGTTAGGCTACGAGCAGTACTTC. Amino acids: CASSLLGYEQYF.

This clone was observed a handful of times. The chain uses TRBV10-2 and TRBJ2-7; a possible D gene is TRBD1 (6 bases). CDR1 and CDR2 (germline): WSHSY, SAAADI. CDR3 length equals 15 residues. V lost 0 bases and J 2 bases, leaving 11 bases between the germline ends. CDR3 in amino acids: CASSESTGLTYEQYF. The DNA of the CDR3 is TGCGCCAGCAGTGAGTCTACAGGGCTCACCTACGAGCAGTACTTC.

The rearrangement joins TRBV5-8 to TRBJ1-4, with a tentative D call TRBD1 (5 bases). The length of the CDR3 is 15 residues. The V end lost 4 bases, the J end lost 8 bases, and 18 bases lay between the germline ends. Per germline, CDR1 SGHTS and CDR2 YDEGEE. The CDR3 bases are TGTGCCAGCAGCCCGGGGACGAGAAGAGGGGAAAAACTGTTTTTT. It encodes CASSPGTRRGEKLFF. The variable domain in full, completed from reference TRBV5-8 and TRBJ1-4, reads EAGVTQSPTHLIKTRGQQATLRCSPISGHTSVYWYQQALGLGLQFLLWYDEGEERNRGNFPPRFSGRQFPNYSSELNVNALELEDSALYLCASSPGTRRGEKLFFGSGTQLSVL.

This rearrangement joins TRBV3-1 (or the pseudogene TRBV3-2) to TRBJ2-3, with 7 bases lining up with TRBD2. Germline V CDR1 and CDR2: LGHDT, YNNKEL (reference sequence). The CDR3 totals 21 residues. The V and J ends lost 1 base and 1 base, in that order; junction bases with no gene match: 20. DNA of the CDR3: TGTGCCAGCAGCCAAGGTTTGTCTGGTCGTGCAACGGGACTACGCACAGATACGCAGTATTTT. Amino acids: CASSQGLSGRATGLRTDTQYF.

The chain uses TRBV10-3 and TRBJ2-1; 9 nucleotides line up with TRBD1. The CDR3 has 14 amino acids. With 7 bases clipped from V and 6 bases from J, the junction kept 7 bases outside the gene matches. The V gene's germline CDR1 is ENHRY and CDR2 SYGVKD. The CDR3 DNA reads as TGTGCCATCACCCGACAGGGGGTTCGCAATGAGCAGTTCTTC. This sequence encodes CAITRQGVRNEQFF.

On this clone itself: Other DNA variants within this sample encode the same CDR3. V is TRBV7-8 and J is TRBJ1-1; 7 nucleotides match TRBD1. The CDR3 totals 14 residues. The germline CDR1 and CDR2 sequences are SGHVS and FQNEAQ. J gave up 3 bases and V 4 bases, and 5 bases lay outside the gene matches. CDR3 region: CASSSDRADTEAFF. CDR3 nucleotides: TGTGCCAGCAGCTCCGACAGGGCGGACACTGAAGCTTTCTTT.

This chain links TRBV27 with TRBJ1-2; no firm D call. Trimming shortened V by 4 bases and J by 2 bases, and 8 bases separated the two germline ends. This CDR3 spans 13 amino acids. The germline CDR1 and CDR2 sequences are MNHEY and SMNVEV (reference sequence). CDR3: CASSSGPNYGYTF. CDR3 nucleotides: TGTGCCAGCAGTTCAGGACCGAACTATGGCTACACCTTC.

This clone came up once. V and J are TRBV9 and TRBJ1-5, with no clear D. The CDR3 sequence is 14 residues long. CDR1 SGDLS and CDR2 YYNGEE come from the germline V gene. V lost 4 bases and J 4 bases, leaving 12 bases between the germline ends. CDR3 residues: CASSPRGGNQPQHF. As DNA, the CDR3 is TGTGCCAGCAGCCCACGTGGAGGAAATCAGCCCCAGCATTTT.

V gene TRBV2 combines with J gene TRBJ2-7, with 9 bases identical to TRBD1. The length of the CDR3 is 14 residues. J gave up 5 bases and V 6 bases, and 8 bases lay outside the gene matches. Germline V gene lookup returns CDR1 SNHLY and CDR2 FYNNEI. This CDR3 is CASRTDRGVHEQYF. DNA for the CDR3: TGTGCCAGCAGGACGGACAGGGGCGTCCACGAGCAGTACTTC.

The genes are TRBV18 and TRBJ1-1; D unclear. V was clipped by 3 bases and J by 5 bases, with 13 bases between them. Germline V gene sequence: CDR1 KGHSH, CDR2 LQKENI. The CDR3 is made up of 14 amino acids. The CDR3, as DNA: TGTGCCAGCTCACCCGAAGGAAGTCGAACTGAAGCTTTCTTT. Amino acids: CASSPEGSRTEAFF.

This clone was recorded only once. CDR3 nucleotide sequence: TGTGCCAGCAGTTTTATCGACAGCCAAGAGACCCAGTACTTC. Protein sequence: CASSFIDSQETQYF. The rearrangement uses TRBV27 and TRBJ2-5, with D perhaps matching TRBD1 (5 bases). V was cut by 3 bases and J by 1 base, with 9 bases left in between. CDR3 length: 14 residues. Germline assignment: CDR1 MNHEY and CDR2 SMNVEV (reference sequence).

This rearrangement joins TRBV28 to TRBJ1-1; 7 nucleotides agree with TRBD1. This CDR3 contains 13 residues. Unmatched junction bases numbered 8, after V lost 7 bases and J lost 6 bases. CDR1 is MDHEN and CDR2 is SYDVKM in the germline V gene. The CDR3 sequence: CASTKGGAAEAFF. In nucleotides, the CDR3 is TGTGCCAGCACCAAAGGGGGCGCCGCTGAAGCTTTCTTT.

V usage is TRBV7-2 and J usage is TRBJ1-5; D might be TRBD1 (6 bases). The CDR3 totals 15 residues. The germline V gene has CDR1 SGHTA and CDR2 FQGNSA. V was pared by 1 base and J by 6 bases, with 13 bases between. The CDR3 DNA reads as TGTGCCAGCAGCTTAGTCAGGGGAGGGGTTCAGCCCCAGCATTTT. Amino acids: CASSLVRGGVQPQHF.

In its sample, this clone was seen once. CDR3 sequence reads: CASHIFANTGELFF. The CDR3 DNA reads TGTGCCAGCCATATATTCGCGAACACCGGGGAGCTGTTTTTT. This chain joins TRBV5-6 and TRBJ2-2, with D unresolved. The CDR3 runs to 14 residues. CDR1 and CDR2 (germline): SGHDT, YYEEEE. V dropped 7 bases and J dropped 0 bases, with 10 bases sitting between them. The full variable domain, completed using reference TRBV5-6 and TRBJ2-2, is DAGVTQSPTHLIKTRGQQVTLRCSPKSGHDTVSWYQQALGQGPQFIFQYYEEEERQRGNFPDRFSGHQFPNYSSELNVNALLLGDSALYLCASHIFANTGELFFGEGSRLTVL.

The V and J genes are TRBV7-9 and TRBJ2-5; TRBD2 matches 14 bases. The CDR3 runs 17 residues. Germline V gene sequence: CDR1 SEHNR, CDR2 FQNEAQ (reference sequence). The V gene end was trimmed by 2 bases and the J gene end by 1 base; junction bases not matched to a gene: 3. The CDR3 loop reads CASSLRLAGGLQETQYF. CDR3 in DNA: TGTGCCAGCAGCTTAAGACTAGCGGGAGGGCTCCAAGAGACCCAGTACTTC.

The V and J genes are TRBV25-1 and TRBJ2-5, with TRBD1 identical over 7 bases. CDR3 length: 14 residues. V lost 1 base to trimming and J lost 4 bases; unmatched junction nucleotides: 3. Germline V CDR1 and CDR2: MGHDK, SYGVNS. This CDR3 reads CASSEFKGAETQYF. In nucleotides, the CDR3 is TGTGCCAGCAGTGAATTTAAGGGGGCAGAGACCCAGTACTTC.